The clone carrying this T cell receptor beta chain was counted once. V lost 4 bases and J 6 bases, leaving 7 bases between the germline ends. CDR3 length: 11 residues. Germline values: CDR1 LNHDA, CDR2 SQIVND (reference sequence). The PCR ran on 60 Vbeta and 13 Jbeta primers. Clones were sequenced by immunoSEQ multiplex PCR, and TCRdb holds only the in-frame ones, with some missing. The data show 100,000 to 120,000 clones, over 65% seen once. The data are from a study of cytomegalovirus exposure and HLA in healthy donors. Sequenced material: PBMCs. This chain joins TRBV19 and TRBJ2-7; D possibly corresponds to TRBD2 (5 bases). This receptor was taken from a woman aged 25-40 years in good health and CMV-seronegative. The CDR3: CASSRESEQYF. CDR3 DNA sequence: TGTGCCAGTAGTAGGGAGTCCGAGCAGTACTTC.